The 5 T cell receptor beta chains reported below all come from one sample, sequenced in a study of blood T cell repertoires in COVID-19 (dated by TCRdb to 2020 to 2021). Libraries were prepared through the immunoSEQ multiplex PCR assay. TCRdb took over this immuneACCESS table, retaining in-frame rearrangements with V and J assigned. Such tables are incomplete; in checked studies, under half of the missing clones stem from an unresolved V gene, and the remainder is unexplained. This sample comprises fewer than 500,000 clones, nearly 90% of them detected only once. The ten biggest clones cover just under 2% of the sample. The specimen sequenced was PBMCs or T cells enriched from blood (not recorded which). The source of these receptors is a woman younger than 30 with acute COVID-19.

This clone has only one observation. The chain is built from TRBV19 and TRBJ1-3; D is uncertain. The germline V and J ends were trimmed by 7 bases and 0 bases, with 13 bases remaining between them. CDR3 length: 15 residues. Germline-derived CDR1 and CDR2 are LNHDA and SQIVND (reference sequence). CDR3 in amino acids: CASTQDFDSGNTIYF. The CDR3 DNA reads as TGTGCCAGTACTCAAGACTTCGACTCTGGAAACACCATATATTTT.

This clone has more than one count but fewer than ten. The rearrangement links TRBV9 to TRBJ1-4; TRBD1 matches 7 bases. CDR3 length equals 15 residues. CDR1 SGDLS and CDR2 YYNGEE come from the germline V gene. Trimming at V came to 1 base and at J to 8 bases, leaving 8 bases not matched to a gene. DNA of the CDR3: TGTGCCAGCAGCGTACAGACAGGGCAGGGAGAAAAACTGTTTTTT. It specifies CASSVQTGQGEKLFF.

This clone appeared once. The rearrangement joins TRBV6-5 to TRBJ1-6; D unclear. This CDR3 is built from 14 residues. The germline gives CDR1 MNHEY, CDR2 SVGAGI. The ends were cut back, 5 bases at V and 10 bases at J, with 15 bases in the middle. CDR3 DNA: TGTGCCAGCAGTAAACAGCCGGAGGGCTCACCCCTCCACTTT. As protein: CASSKQPEGSPLHF.

The chain links TRBV3-1 (or the pseudogene TRBV3-2) to TRBJ1-6; D is perhaps TRBD1 (6 bases). Trimming removed 6 bases from V and 7 bases from J, with 10 bases in between. Germline V gene sequence: CDR1 LGHDT, CDR2 YNNKEL (reference sequence). The CDR3 extends over 13 amino acids. CDR3 nucleotides: TGTGCCAGCAGAGACAGGACAAATTCACCCCTCCACTTT. Protein: CASRDRTNSPLHF.

This clone has just one count. V usage is TRBV7-2 and J usage is TRBJ2-4, with TRBD2 identical over 10 bases. The germline V gene encodes CDR1 SGHTA and CDR2 FQGNSA. V gave up 10 bases and J gave up 2 bases; unmatched junction bases: 5. This CDR3 is built from 14 residues. CDR3: CATSGGKSKNIQYF. DNA for the CDR3: TGTGCCACTAGCGGGGGAAAATCCAAAAACATTCAGTACTTC.